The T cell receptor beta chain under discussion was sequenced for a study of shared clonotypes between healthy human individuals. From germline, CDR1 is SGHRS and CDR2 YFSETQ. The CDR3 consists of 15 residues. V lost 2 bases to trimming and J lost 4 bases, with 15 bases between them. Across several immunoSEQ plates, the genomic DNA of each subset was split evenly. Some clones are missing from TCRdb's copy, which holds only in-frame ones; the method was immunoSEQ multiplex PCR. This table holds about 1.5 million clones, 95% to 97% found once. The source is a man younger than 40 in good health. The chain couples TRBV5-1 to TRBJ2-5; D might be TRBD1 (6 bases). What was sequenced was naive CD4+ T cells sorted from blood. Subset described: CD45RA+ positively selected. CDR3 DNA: TGCGCCAGCAGCTTCGGGACATTTGGCCGAGAGACCCAGTACTTC. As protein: CASSFGTFGRETQYF.